This T cell receptor beta chain appears in the sequencing data of a study of a mutant IDH1 vaccine in newly diagnosed glioma. Study-level results: The study observed vaccine-induced immune responses in around 94% of patients.

Concerning this clone itself: Its antigen is currently unknown.

The CDR3 contains 12 residues. Germline values: CDR1 SEHNR, CDR2 FQNEAQ (reference sequence). V shed 1 base and J shed 3 bases, with 3 bases lying between them. Stated time point: week 5, during vaccination. All doses held 300 ug of mutant IDH1 20-mer peptide, with topical imiquimod. In every donor, the tumor was a new WHO grade 3 or 4 IDH1-mutant, ATRX-lost astrocytoma. The method was immunoSEQ multiplex PCR; TCRdb's version includes in-frame clones alone and lacks a portion of them. The data contain 40,000 or so clones, around 82% of them singletons. This material consisted of PBMCs, taken from a glioma patient whose treatment included an IDH1 peptide vaccine. The sequence was obtained from a middle-aged man with glioma. The rearrangement uses TRBV7-9 and TRBJ1-1, with D uncertain. The CDR3 DNA reads as TGTGCCAGCAGCTTAGGGTACACTGAAGCTTTCTTT. Protein sequence: CASSLGYTEAFF.